One sample yielded the 31 T cell receptor beta chains listed below, sequenced in a study of beta chain features in type 1 diabetes. Every bit of the isolated RNA underwent reverse transcription, so sequencing read expressed TCRB transcripts. Generated by immunoSEQ multiplex PCR, the TCRdb table keeps only in-frame clones and is missing some. This sample has some 500,000 clones, with roughly 11% found just once. The sequencing input was naive CD4+ T cells from blood. Receptors were obtained from a woman aged 18-29 years in good health.

The chain employs TRBV2 and TRBJ2-3, with D uncertain. The CDR3 contains 13 residues. The germline V gene has CDR1 SNHLY and CDR2 FYNNEI. V shed 7 bases and J shed 0 bases, with 8 bases lying between them. The CDR3 is CASKSQSTDTQYF. CDR3 sequence (DNA): TGTGCCAGCAAATCTCAAAGCACAGATACGCAGTATTTT.

In this sample, this clone turned up a few times. This chain uses TRBV6-1 with TRBJ2-1; the D gene is possibly TRBD2 (5 bases). With 4 bases removed from V and 12 bases from J, the gap between germline ends came to 19 bases. The germline V gene encodes CDR1 MNHNS and CDR2 SASEGT. This CDR3 comprises 14 residues. The CDR3 DNA reads as TGTGCCAGCAGTGTCTCTCGCGGAGGTCGAGTGCAGTTCTTC. Protein: CASSVSRGGRVQFF.

The J gene is TRBJ2-1, the V gene TRBV2; no clear D. The CDR3 totals 11 residues. Germline V gene sequence: CDR1 SNHLY, CDR2 FYNNEI. V was pared by 6 bases and J by 4 bases, with 4 bases between. The CDR3 bases are TGTGCCAGCAGGGGTTACAATGAGCAGTTCTTC. It encodes CASRGYNEQFF.

This clone turned up a few times. The gene calls are TRBV7-2 and TRBJ2-3; weak D call: TRBD1 (5 bases). This CDR3 has 13 amino acids. V gave up 5 bases and J gave up 2 bases, with 8 bases separating them. In germline, CDR1 is SGHTA, CDR2 FQGNSA. The DNA for the CDR3 is TGTGCCAGCAGCCGGACATTCACAGATACGCAGTATTTT. Residues: CASSRTFTDTQYF.

This chain's CDR3 is CASSQGQNTEAFF. CDR3 coding DNA: TGTGCCAGCTCACAGGGGCAGAACACTGAAGCTTTCTTT. The chain combines TRBV18 with TRBJ1-1; maybe TRBD1 (5 bases). This CDR3 has 13 residues. The germline V and J ends were trimmed by 4 bases and 1 base, with 7 bases remaining between them. Germline CDR1 reads KGHSH; CDR2 reads LQKENI.

This clone has only a few counts. The CDR3 loop reads CASSPPRPGAGDTQYF. CDR3 sequence (DNA): TGCGCCAGCAGTCCCCCCCGGCCCGGGGCCGGAGATACGCAGTATTTT. V usage is TRBV5-1 and J usage is TRBJ2-3, with D possibly called TRBD1 or TRBD2 (5 bases each). The CDR3 contains 16 residues. Trimming took off 5 bases at V and 5 bases at J, with 21 bases between the two ends. CDR1 and CDR2 from the germline V gene are SGHRS and YFSETQ.

The genes are TRBV5-1 and TRBJ1-2; 7 nucleotides agree with TRBD1. The CDR3 runs to 14 residues. Losses at the gene ends were 3 bases for V and 4 bases for J; bases not matched to a gene: 6. The V gene's germline CDR1 is SGHRS and CDR2 YFSETQ. The CDR3 region is CASSSDRVGYGYTF. The CDR3 nucleotides are TGCGCCAGCAGCTCCGACAGGGTTGGCTATGGCTACACCTTC.

This clone was seen only a few times. V and J are TRBV7-8 and TRBJ1-4; TRBD1 matches at 7 bases. V gave up 5 bases and J gave up 3 bases; unmatched junction bases: 0. This CDR3 contains 13 residues. The germline CDR1 and CDR2 sequences are SGHVS and FQNEAQ. CDR3 sequence: CASSRGPNEKLFF. The CDR3 DNA reads as TGTGCCAGCAGCAGGGGGCCTAATGAAAAACTGTTTTTT. Full variable domain (outside the CDR3, taken from reference TRBV7-8 and TRBJ1-4): GAGVSQSPRYKVAKRGQDVALRCDPISGHVSLFWYQQALGQGPEFLTYFQNEAQLDKSGLPSDRFFAERPEGSVSTLKIQRTQQEDSAVYLCASSRGPNEKLFFGSGTQLSVL.

The chain joins TRBV5-6 to TRBJ2-4; possible D gene TRBD1, 5 bases. This CDR3 comprises 12 residues. The germline V and J ends were trimmed by 4 bases and 8 bases, with 10 bases remaining between them. Germline CDR1 is SGHDT and CDR2 is YYEEEE. The CDR3 is CASSIREHIQYF. The CDR3 coding sequence is TGTGCCAGCAGCATCAGGGAACACATTCAGTACTTC.

This clone was picked up a small number of times. The chain joins TRBV13 to TRBJ2-3, with 7 positions matching TRBD1. The CDR3 is 15 amino acids. Germline CDR1 reads PRHDT; CDR2 reads FYEKMQ (reference sequence). V lost 5 bases, J lost 1 base, and 6 bases stayed unmatched. The CDR3 protein is CASSLRQGGTDTQYF. CDR3 DNA: TGTGCCAGCAGCCTCCGACAGGGAGGCACAGATACGCAGTATTTT.

This clone was seen more than once but under ten times. The chain joins TRBV7-2 to TRBJ2-5; D not certain. The germline CDR1 and CDR2 sequences are SGHTA and FQGNSA. V was cut by 5 bases and J by 1 base, with 11 bases left in between. The CDR3 spans 14 residues. In DNA, the CDR3 is TGTGCCAGCAGCCCAACCCCCGTCCAAGAGACCCAGTACTTC. Translated, it gives CASSPTPVQETQYF. Complete variable domain (other parts from reference TRBV7-2 and TRBJ2-5): GAGVSQSPSNKVTEKGKDVELRCDPISGHTALYWYRQSLGQGLEFLIYFQGNSAPDKSGLPSDRFSAERTGGSVSTLTIQRTQQEDSAVYLCASSPTPVQETQYFGPGTRLLVL.

The genes are TRBV14 and TRBJ2-5; D is perhaps TRBD2 (5 bases). The CDR3 spans 15 residues. Germline CDR1 and CDR2: SGHDN and FVKESK. V lost 4 bases and J lost 7, with 19 bases in between. CDR3 nucleotides: TGTGCCAGCAGCCCAGAGCCCTACCGGGATGCGACCCAGTACTTC. Translation: CASSPEPYRDATQYF.

This chain joins TRBV9 and TRBJ2-1, with a possible D match to TRBD2 (5 bases). CDR1 is SGDLS, CDR2 YYNGEE, per germline. V was clipped by 0 bases and J by 3 bases, with 13 bases between them. The CDR3 runs to 16 residues. The CDR3: CASSVVSGSDYNEQFF. The CDR3 bases are TGTGCCAGCAGCGTAGTAAGCGGCTCTGACTACAATGAGCAGTTCTTC.

The chain employs TRBV7-3 and TRBJ2-6; no definite D call. This CDR3 is 16 amino acids long. V was pared by 0 bases and J by 0 bases, with 6 bases between. In germline, CDR1 is SGHTA, CDR2 FQGTGA. The CDR3 coding sequence is TGTGCCAGCAGCTTAACCCCTATCTCTGGGGCCAACGTCCTGACTTTC. Amino acids: CASSLTPISGANVLTF.

This clone was found a few times. The rearrangement joins TRBV10-3 to TRBJ2-7; no firm D call. The V end was cut by 5 bases, the J end by 0 bases, with 2 bases between. Germline V gene sequence: CDR1 ENHRY, CDR2 SYGVKD. The CDR3 length is 11 residues. CDR3 amino acids: CAISSSYEQYF. In nucleotides, the CDR3 is TGTGCCATCAGTTCCTCCTACGAGCAGTACTTC.

This clone has just a few counts. J is TRBJ1-5 and V is TRBV4-1; D gene uncertain. V lost 1 base and J 2 bases, leaving 3 bases between the germline ends. The CDR3 sequence is 13 residues long. CDR1 and CDR2 (germline): MGHRA, YSYEKL. CDR3 nucleotide sequence: TGCGCCAGCAGCCAAGTCGGCAATCAGCCCCAGCATTTT. It translates to CASSQVGNQPQHF.

The chain combines TRBV7-2 with TRBJ2-7, with 7 positions matching TRBD2. This CDR3 has 16 amino acids. Germline V gene sequence: CDR1 SGHTA, CDR2 FQGNSA. J lost 6 bases, V lost 10 bases, and 21 bases had no gene match. The CDR3 DNA reads TGTGCCACCAGGCATTGGTTTAGGACTAGTTCCCGCGAGCAGTACGTC. It is translated as CATRHWFRTSSREQYV.

The V call is TRBV7-2, the J call TRBJ2-1; 9 nucleotides align to TRBD1. The CDR3 has 18 residues. J gave up 6 bases and V 2 bases, and 14 bases lay outside the gene matches. Germline V lookup: CDR1 SGHTA, CDR2 FQGNSA. The DNA for the CDR3 is TGTGCCAGCAGCTTACCGTTAGGCATGACAGGGGGAGGCAATGAGCAGTTCTTC. Translated, it gives CASSLPLGMTGGGNEQFF.

The chain combines TRBV2 with TRBJ1-1; D is unresolved. The CDR3 runs to 14 residues. Trimming cost V 5 bases and J 1 base, with 11 bases left between them. The germline gives CDR1 SNHLY, CDR2 FYNNEI. CDR3 sequence reads: CASSPFTENTEAFF. CDR3 DNA: TGTGCCAGCAGTCCTTTCACAGAGAACACTGAAGCTTTCTTT.

V usage is TRBV7-8 and J usage is TRBJ1-2; D remains ambiguous. V lost 5 bases to trimming and J lost 0 bases, with 13 bases between them. The CDR3 length is 15 residues. From germline, CDR1 is SGHVS and CDR2 FQNEAQ. CDR3: CASSPERVANYGYTF. CDR3 bases: TGTGCCAGCAGCCCAGAGCGGGTTGCTAACTATGGCTACACCTTC.

V is TRBV15 and J is TRBJ2-3; TRBD2 matches 11 bases. The germline V gene has CDR1 LNHNV and CDR2 YYDKDF (reference sequence). With 4 bases clipped from V and 2 bases from J, the junction kept 2 bases outside the gene matches. The CDR3 is 15 residues long. The CDR3 bases are TGTGCCACCAGCAAGGGACTAGCGGACACAGATACGCAGTATTTT. Its translation is CATSKGLADTDTQYF.

The chain recombines TRBV7-2 with TRBJ2-7; 10 bases are a match to TRBD2. Unmatched junction bases numbered 12, after V lost 1 base and J lost 3 bases. There are 18 residues in the CDR3. Germline V gene data show CDR1 as SGHTA and CDR2 as FQGNSA. The CDR3: CASSLVSLAGVTDYEQYF. In DNA, the CDR3 is TGTGCCAGCAGCTTAGTATCCCTAGCGGGAGTTACAGACTACGAGCAGTACTTC.

As DNA, the CDR3 is TGCGCCAGCAGCTTGAAACAGTTCACAGATACGCAGTATTTT. Amino acid sequence: CASSLKQFTDTQYF. The J gene is TRBJ2-3, the V gene TRBV5-1; the D is unclear. CDR1 SGHRS and CDR2 YFSETQ come from the germline V gene. The CDR3 sequence is 14 residues long. Trimming left V 1 base short and J 2 bases short, with 8 bases between.

The rearrangement uses TRBV4-3 and TRBJ2-3; TRBD2 agrees at 9 bases. CDR3 size: 17 residues. The V and J ends lost 4 bases and 4 bases, in that order; junction bases with no gene match: 12. Per the germline V gene, CDR1 is LGHNA and CDR2 is YSLEER. The CDR3, as DNA: TGCGCCAGCAGCCTCACGTCGGCGGGAGGGGTTGCAGATACGCAGTATTTT. The encoded protein is CASSLTSAGGVADTQYF.

The chain employs TRBV7-2 and TRBJ2-5; D gene ambiguous. The V and J ends lost 1 base and 7 bases respectively, with 7 bases between them. The V gene's germline CDR1 is SGHTA and CDR2 FQGNSA. The CDR3 is 12 residues long. DNA of the CDR3: TGTGCCAGCAGCTTAGATGTGGGGACCCAGTACTTC. It is translated as CASSLDVGTQYF.

The chain uses TRBV7-2 and TRBJ1-6; no firm D call. Trimming stripped 2 bases from V and 0 bases from J, with 8 bases between. This CDR3 spans 16 amino acids. Germline-derived CDR1 and CDR2 are SGHTA and FQGNSA. The CDR3 region is CASSLYTSSYNSPLHF. CDR3 DNA sequence: TGTGCCAGCAGCTTATACACGAGCTCCTATAATTCACCCCTCCACTTT.

This chain joins TRBV18 and TRBJ2-7; TRBD2 might be the D (5 bases). This CDR3 spans 15 amino acids. Looked up from germline, CDR1 is KGHSH and CDR2 is LQKENI. Trimming cost V 3 bases and J 2 bases, with 14 bases left between them. The CDR3 DNA reads as TGTGCCAGCTCACCTGGAGGCAGCCGCCCCTACGAGCAGTACTTC. Residues: CASSPGGSRPYEQYF. Using reference TRBV18 and TRBJ2-7 for the parts outside the CDR3, the full variable domain is NAGVMQNPRHLVRRRGQEARLRCSPMKGHSHVYWYRQLPEEGLKFMVYLQKENIIDESGMPKERFSAEFPKEGPSILRIQQVVRGDSAAYFCASSPGGSRPYEQYFGPGTRLTVT.

CDR3 coding DNA: TGCACCAGCAGCAAATATGCGGACTACGAGCAGTACTTC. Translating gives CTSSKYADYEQYF. The V call is TRBV1, the J call TRBJ2-7; TRBD2, the D gene given by the table, was not confirmed from the DNA. TRBV1 is termed a pseudogene. This CDR3 spans 13 amino acids.

In its sample, this clone was seen a few times. This chain uses TRBV5-4 with TRBJ1-4; no definite D call. Per the germline V gene, CDR1 is SGHNT and CDR2 is YYREEE (reference sequence). V was trimmed by 4 bases and J by 1 base, leaving 8 bases between them. The CDR3 sequence is 14 residues long. The CDR3 loop is CASSIGRTNEKLFF. In nucleotides, the CDR3 is TGTGCCAGCAGCATCGGCAGAACTAATGAAAAACTGTTTTTT.

The gene calls are TRBV9 and TRBJ2-7; possibly TRBD1 or TRBD2 for D (5 bases each). The CDR3 spans 13 residues. Germline CDR1 SGDLS, CDR2 YYNGEE. V was pared by 3 bases and J by 4 bases, with 11 bases between. CDR3: CASSEQGRYEQYF. In DNA form, the CDR3 reads TGTGCCAGCAGCGAGCAGGGACGTTACGAGCAGTACTTC. The complete variable domain, with remaining parts taken from reference TRBV9 and TRBJ2-7, reads DSGVTQTPKHLITATGQRVTLRCSPRSGDLSVYWYQQSLDQGLQFLIQYYNGEERAKGNILERFSAQQFPDLHSELNLSSLELGDSALYFCASSEQGRYEQYFGPGTRLTVT.

There are a few counts of this clone. V usage is TRBV7-9 and J usage is TRBJ1-2; TRBD1 agrees at 10 bases. Germline-derived CDR1 and CDR2 are SEHNR and FQNEAQ (reference sequence). The CDR3 totals 15 residues. J was trimmed by 8 bases and V by 0 bases; bases with no gene match: 6. CDR3 in amino acids: CASSLAGTGEEGYTF. The CDR3 region has the DNA TGTGCCAGCAGCTTAGCCGGGACAGGGGAAGAAGGCTACACCTTC.